The 26 T cell receptor beta chains presented below share a single source sample, sequenced in a study of regulatory T cells in long-lasting Graves disease. Arm-PCR of CDR3 regions and iRepertoire HTBI primers were the basis on which TCR beta libraries were built. MiXCR, applied by TCRdb to the multiplex PCR reads, yields one record per CDR3 protein. Among roughly 410,000 distinct CDR3 sequences listed, roughly 15% were seen once. The time point is: newly diagnosed GD, antithyroid drugs for less than 3 months. Isolated PBMC RNA provided the starting material for the TCR library. The same sample was also used in a study of T cells in Graves' hyperthyroidism and ophthalmopathy.

This material consisted of peripheral blood mononuclear cells (PBMCs), taken at new diagnosis, from a patient treated with antithyroid drugs. Source of these receptors: a woman in her forties with Graves disease.

This clonotype was seen more than once but under ten times. The chain couples TRBV18 to TRBJ2-1; D not certain. With 5 bases removed from V and 5 bases from J, the gap between germline ends came to 13 bases. Germline V gene data show CDR1 as KGHSH and CDR2 as LQKENI. The CDR3 runs to 14 residues. The CDR3 DNA reads as TGTGCCAGCTCAAGGAACCAGCCTCACAATGAGCAGTTCTTC. As protein: CASSRNQPHNEQFF.

The rearrangement links TRBV7-3 to TRBJ1-6, with 9 bases lining up with TRBD1. Germline values: CDR1 SGHTA, CDR2 FQGTGA. This CDR3 comprises 16 residues. V gave up 5 bases and J gave up 9 bases; unmatched junction bases: 11. CDR3 residues: CASSLLGQGNSSPLHF. For the CDR3, the DNA is TGTGCCAGCAGCCTTTTGGGACAGGGCAATAGTTCACCCCTCCACTTT. The full variable domain, rest sourced from reference TRBV7-3 and TRBJ1-6, is GAGVSQTPSNKVTEKGKYVELRCDPISGHTALYWYRQSLGQGPEFLIYFQGTGAADDSGLPNDRFFAVRPEGSVSTLKIQRTERGDSAVYLCASSLLGQGNSSPLHFGNGTRLTVT.

The gene calls are TRBV14 and TRBJ2-1; D may be TRBD2 (6 bases). CDR1 and CDR2 from the germline V gene are SGHDN and FVKESK. The CDR3 runs 13 residues. The V end was cut by 1 base, the J end by 8 bases, with 9 bases between. This chain's CDR3 is CASSQVGSDEQFF. The CDR3, as DNA: TGTGCCAGCAGCCAAGTCGGGAGCGATGAGCAGTTCTTC.

This sequence joins TRBV5-1 and TRBJ1-4; unclear D gene. V lost 5 bases to trimming and J lost 8 bases, with 13 bases between them. The CDR3 is 13 residues long. CDR1 and CDR2 (germline): SGHRS, YFSETQ. CDR3 in DNA: TGCGCCAGCAGTCTCCAGGCAGACGAAAAACTGTTTTTT. Protein: CASSLQADEKLFF.

Concerning this clonotype: A far larger clone is only one base removed, so a read error is likely. The chain joins TRBV12-3 or TRBV12-4 to TRBJ2-5, with D possibly called TRBD1 or TRBD2 (6 bases each). Trimming left V 5 bases short and J 3 bases short, with 25 bases between. The CDR3 extends over 18 amino acids. CDR3 amino acids: CASSPQGLAREVKETQYF. Written as DNA, the CDR3 is TGTGCCAGCAGTCCCCAGGGGCTAGCGCGAGAGGTGAAAGAGACCCAGTACTTC.

In its sample, this clonotype was seen many times. V usage is TRBV28 and J usage is TRBJ1-5; D may be TRBD1 (6 bases). CDR1 and CDR2 from the germline V gene are MDHEN and SYDVKM. The CDR3 consists of 16 residues. Trimming cost V 3 bases and J 3 bases, with 15 bases left between them. The CDR3 loop is CASSLVRGTPNQPQHF. CDR3 DNA sequence: TGTGCCAGCAGTTTGGTGAGGGGGACACCCAATCAGCCCCAGCATTTT.

Concerning this clonotype: It may be a read error: a sequence one base away is much more abundant. J is TRBJ2-2 and V is TRBV3-1; 10 bases map to TRBD2. Germline V gene data show CDR1 as LGHDT and CDR2 as YNNKEL (reference sequence). The CDR3 extends over 18 amino acids. V lost 7 bases, J lost 0 bases, and 11 bases stayed unmatched. The CDR3 DNA is TGTGCCAGCACCCGAGGGGCTAGCGGGAGAACGAACACCGGGGAGCTGTTTTTT. It codes for CASTRGASGRTNTGELFF.

This clonotype was observed many times. The chain has TRBV7-8 and TRBJ2-3; TRBD2 agrees at 16 bases. The ends lost 5 bases at V and 8 bases at J; junction bases unmatched: 19. Germline-derived CDR1 and CDR2 are SGHVS and FQNEAQ. The CDR3 loop spans 20 amino acids. The CDR3 region has the DNA TGTGCCAGCAGCCCACGACGGACCCCGGGACTAGCGGGAGGGCGGAGTACGCAGTATTTT. Amino acid sequence: CASSPRRTPGLAGGRSTQYF. Full variable domain (rest looked up from reference TRBV7-8 and TRBJ2-3): GAGVSQSPRYKVAKRGQDVALRCDPISGHVSLFWYQQALGQGPEFLTYFQNEAQLDKSGLPSDRFFAERPEGSVSTLKIQRTQQEDSAVYLCASSPRRTPGLAGGRSTQYFGPGTRLTVL.

The chain employs TRBV7-3 and TRBJ1-1, with unresolved D. The CDR3 is 17 amino acids. V was pared by 4 bases and J by 1 base, with 19 bases between. Germline CDR1 is SGHTA and CDR2 is FQGTGA. The CDR3 protein is CASSSWFRQAKNTEAFF. The CDR3 nucleotides are TGTGCCAGCAGCTCCTGGTTCCGGCAGGCCAAGAACACTGAAGCTTTCTTT.

The chain joins TRBV5-1 to TRBJ2-7, with a tentative D call TRBD2 (6 bases). Germline CDR1 and CDR2: SGHRS and YFSETQ. This CDR3 has 16 amino acids. Trimming removed 4 bases from V and 2 bases from J, with 19 bases in between. CDR3 sequence: CASSPGGAASAYEQYF. The CDR3 coding sequence is TGCGCCAGCAGCCCCGGAGGCGCGGCTAGCGCCTACGAGCAGTACTTC.

At least ten counts were recorded for this clonotype. V usage is TRBV7-2 and J usage is TRBJ2-3, with D tentatively TRBD1 or TRBD2 (5 bases each). The CDR3 length is 16 residues. V gave up 1 base and J gave up 3 bases, with 14 bases separating them. Germline assignment: CDR1 SGHTA and CDR2 FQGNSA. The CDR3 nucleotides read TGTGCCAGCAGCTTAGTGGGGACGGACGGAACAGATACGCAGTATTTT. Translated, it gives CASSLVGTDGTDTQYF. The full variable domain, rest sourced from reference TRBV7-2 and TRBJ2-3, is GAGVSQSPSNKVTEKGKDVELRCDPISGHTALYWYRQSLGQGLEFLIYFQGNSAPDKSGLPSDRFSAERTGGSVSTLTIQRTQQEDSAVYLCASSLVGTDGTDTQYFGPGTRLTVL.

This clonotype appeared many times. In nucleotides, the CDR3 is TGTGCCAGCAGTACTCAAGGACTAGCGGGAAACGAGCAGTTCTTC. Translating it yields CASSTQGLAGNEQFF. V is TRBV28 and J is TRBJ2-1; 12 bases are a match to TRBD2. The CDR3 loop spans 15 amino acids. V was clipped by 5 bases and J by 10 bases; unmatched bases: 9. In germline, CDR1 is MDHEN, CDR2 SYDVKM.

This clonotype was observed at least ten times. The gene calls are TRBV11-2 and TRBJ2-7; TRBD1 aligns across 7 bases. CDR3 length equals 15 residues. Trimming at V came to 1 base and at J to 3 bases, leaving 6 bases not matched to a gene. Germline loops: CDR1 SGHAT, CDR2 FQNNGV. In DNA form, the CDR3 reads TGTGCCAGCAGCTTAGCTGCAGGGGGAAACTACGAGCAGTACTTC. Protein sequence: CASSLAAGGNYEQYF.

A word on this clonotype: A single base is all that separates this from a far larger clone, so a read error is likely. J is TRBJ1-2 and V is TRBV27; TRBD1 matches 10 bases. Per germline, CDR1 MNHEY and CDR2 SMNVEV (reference sequence). J was trimmed by 0 bases and V by 5 bases; bases with no gene match: 6. CDR3 length: 16 residues. The CDR3 protein is CASSPSGTGANYGYTF. The CDR3 DNA is TGTGCCAGCAGTCCCTCCGGGACAGGGGCTAACTATGGCTACACCTTC.

In this sample, this clonotype turned up many times. The chain combines TRBV20-1 with TRBJ2-7; TRBD2 matches at 11 bases. V lost 2 bases, J lost 3 bases, and 6 bases stayed unmatched. The CDR3 is 15 residues long. The germline V gene encodes CDR1 DFQATT and CDR2 SNEGSKA (reference sequence). The CDR3 region has the DNA TGCAGTGCTAGACCACTAGCGGGAGCCATCTACGAGCAGTACTTC. Encoded protein: CSARPLAGAIYEQYF.

On this clonotype itself: A far larger clone is just one base off, so this is likely a read error. The chain combines TRBV7-2 with TRBJ2-1, with 7 bases identical to TRBD1. In germline, CDR1 is SGHTA, CDR2 FQGNSA. This CDR3 contains 14 residues. The V and J ends lost 4 bases and 10 bases, in that order; junction bases with no gene match: 10. CDR3 sequence: CASSSWTGSGEQFF. Written as DNA, the CDR3 is TGTGCCAGCAGCTCTTGGACAGGCTCCGGCGAGCAGTTCTTC.

This clonotype was seen many times. This chain joins TRBV7-9 and TRBJ1-2; D is possibly TRBD1 (6 bases). With 1 base removed from V and 3 bases from J, the gap between germline ends came to 6 bases. Per the germline V gene, CDR1 is SEHNR and CDR2 is FQNEAQ (reference sequence). This CDR3 is 13 amino acids long. The CDR3: CASSLGQDYGYTF. The DNA for the CDR3 is TGTGCCAGCAGCTTAGGACAGGACTATGGCTACACCTTC.

This clonotype was seen repeatedly, ten times or more. The chain recombines TRBV12-3 or TRBV12-4 with TRBJ2-1; TRBD2 matches at 7 bases. CDR3 size: 16 residues. Losses at the gene ends were 1 base for V and 2 bases for J; bases not matched to a gene: 5. This CDR3 reads CASSLGGGRPYNEQFF. The CDR3 coding sequence is TGTGCCAGCAGTTTAGGGGGGGGTAGACCCTACAATGAGCAGTTCTTC.

This clonotype was recorded at least ten times. The chain couples TRBV11-2 to TRBJ2-1; D may match TRBD1 or TRBD2 (6 bases each). V lost 6 bases to trimming and J lost 7 bases, with 16 bases between them. The germline V gene has CDR1 SGHAT and CDR2 FQNNGV. The CDR3 has 14 amino acids. The CDR3 nucleotides are TGTGCCAGCAGGGAGGGCAGGGGAAATAATGAGCAGTTCTTC. Its protein is CASREGRGNNEQFF.

This clonotype was detected a few times. This chain connects TRBV10-3 to TRBJ2-1, with TRBD2 matching over 11 bases. CDR1 is ENHRY, CDR2 SYGVKD, per germline. The CDR3 is 15 amino acids. J lost 12 bases, V lost 0 bases, and 7 bases had no gene match. In nucleotides, the CDR3 is TGTGCCATCAGTGAGTCTGGTAGCGGGAGGGCCTGGCAGTTCTTC. Translated, it gives CAISESGSGRAWQFF.

Only a few counts were recorded for this clonotype. This rearrangement joins TRBV6-5 to TRBJ2-2; the match to TRBD2 covers 10 bases. V gave up 4 bases and J gave up 4 bases; unmatched junction bases: 6. CDR1 and CDR2 from the germline V gene are MNHEY and SVGAGI. The length of the CDR3 is 16 residues. CDR3 DNA: TGTGCCAGCAGTTCGGCTAGCGGGAGCGGCACCGGGGAGCTGTTTTTT. It specifies CASSSASGSGTGELFF.

This clonotype was seen ten or more times. The V gene is TRBV24-1, the J gene TRBJ2-1; 7 bases map to TRBD1. There are 16 residues in the CDR3. Germline CDR1 reads KGHDR; CDR2 reads SFDVKD. After removal of 4 bases from V and 0 bases from J, the junction contained 5 bases not matched to a gene. CDR3 sequence reads: CATSDRRGSSYNEQFF. As DNA, the CDR3 is TGTGCCACCAGTGACCGCAGGGGGAGCTCCTACAATGAGCAGTTCTTC.

This CDR3 reads CSARGTREYNEQFF. CDR3 nucleotide sequence: TGCAGTGCTAGGGGGACAAGAGAATACAATGAGCAGTTCTTC. The V gene is TRBV20-1, the J gene TRBJ2-1, with D tentatively TRBD1 (6 bases). The CDR3 is 14 amino acids. Trimming took 3 bases from V and 4 from J, leaving 13 bases between them. From germline, CDR1 is DFQATT and CDR2 SNEGSKA (reference sequence).

CDR3 bases: TGCGCCAGCAGCGGGGTAAGGGAAGAGACCCAGTACTTC. Amino acids: CASSGVREETQYF. The J gene is TRBJ2-5, the V gene TRBV5-1; unclear D gene. The CDR3 totals 13 residues. The ends were cut back, 4 bases at V and 3 bases at J, with 10 bases in the middle. CDR1 SGHRS and CDR2 YFSETQ come from the germline V gene.

V usage is TRBV6-1 and J usage is TRBJ1-5; D call uncertain. Deletions cut 6 bases from V and 2 bases from J, with 11 bases between. Germline CDR1 reads MNHNS; CDR2 reads SASEGT. The CDR3 sequence is 14 residues long. The CDR3 DNA sequence: TGTGCCAGCAGCCTCACCGATGGCAATCAGCCCCAGCATTTT. This codes for CASSLTDGNQPQHF.

This clonotype was found a few times. V usage is TRBV5-8 and J usage is TRBJ2-1; D remains unclear. With 4 bases removed from V and 1 base from J, the gap between germline ends came to 15 bases. Germline CDR1 SGHTS, CDR2 YDEGEE. CDR3 length: 16 residues. DNA for the CDR3: TGTGCCAGCAGCCCGGACCCGATGTCGTCCTACAATGAGCAGTTCTTC. It translates to CASSPDPMSSYNEQFF. Supplemented by reference TRBV5-8 and TRBJ2-1, the full variable domain reads EAGVTQSPTHLIKTRGQQATLRCSPISGHTSVYWYQQALGLGLQFLLWYDEGEERNRGNFPPRFSGRQFPNYSSELNVNALELEDSALYLCASSPDPMSSYNEQFFGPGTRLTVL.